This TCR beta chain was found in a study of blood T cell repertoires in COVID-19. Study at large: Researchers got acute and convalescent COVID-19 samples from the United States, Italy and Spain. In each case, the material was cDNA or gDNA derived from T cells, B-cell-depleted T cells, or PBMCs.

Original processing methods: How many nucleated cells were present was estimated from reference gene primer amplification. TCRdb's copy holds only in-frame clones and misses some; the assay was immunoSEQ multiplex PCR. The V and J calls and clone size were taken over from that table, and D and trimming were inferred from the DNA. The table has approximately 130,000 clones, approximately 84% seen once. CDR3 size: 14 residues. CDR1 is KGHSH and CDR2 is LQKENI in the germline V gene. V lost 6 bases to trimming and J lost 5 bases; unmatched junction nucleotides: 6. The sequencing input was peripheral blood. The TCR was taken from a woman between 50 and 59 years old who had recovered from COVID-19. The V and J genes are TRBV18 and TRBJ2-5; 10 bases agree with TRBD1. CDR3 nucleotide sequence: TGTGCCAGCTCCCCGGGACAGGGGACCGAGACCCAGTACTTC. Its protein is CASSPGQGTETQYF.